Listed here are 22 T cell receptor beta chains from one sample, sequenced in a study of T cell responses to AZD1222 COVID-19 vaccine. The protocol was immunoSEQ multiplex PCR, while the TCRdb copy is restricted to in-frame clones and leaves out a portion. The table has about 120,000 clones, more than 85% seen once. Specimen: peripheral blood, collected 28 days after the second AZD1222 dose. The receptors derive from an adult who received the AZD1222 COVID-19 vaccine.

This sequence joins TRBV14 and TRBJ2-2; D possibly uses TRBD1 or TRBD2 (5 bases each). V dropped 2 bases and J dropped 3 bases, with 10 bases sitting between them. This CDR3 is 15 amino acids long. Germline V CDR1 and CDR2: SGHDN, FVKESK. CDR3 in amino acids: CASSQRGVYTGELFF. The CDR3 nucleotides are TGTGCCAGCAGCCAACGAGGGGTTTACACCGGGGAGCTGTTTTTT.

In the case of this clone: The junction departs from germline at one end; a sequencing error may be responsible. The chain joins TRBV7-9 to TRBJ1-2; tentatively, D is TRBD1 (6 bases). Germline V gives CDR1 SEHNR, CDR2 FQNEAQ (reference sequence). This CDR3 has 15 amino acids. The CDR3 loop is CASSLGSGVKYGYTF. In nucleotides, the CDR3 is TGTGCCAGCAGTTTAGGTTCAGGGGTGAAGTATGGCTACACCTTC.

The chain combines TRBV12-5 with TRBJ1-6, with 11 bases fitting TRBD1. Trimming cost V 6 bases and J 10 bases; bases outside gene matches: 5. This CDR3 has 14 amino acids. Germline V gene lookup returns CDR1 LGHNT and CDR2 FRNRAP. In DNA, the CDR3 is TGTGCTAGTGGGGACAGGGGGCTAGAATCACCCCTCCACTTT. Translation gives CASGDRGLESPLHF.

The CDR3 nucleotides read TGTGCCAGCAGGGGGACCCCCGGCGATGAGCAGTTCTTC. This translates into CASRGTPGDEQFF. The chain has TRBV6-5 and TRBJ2-1; D tentatively fits TRBD1 or TRBD2 (5 bases each). Germline CDR1 is MNHEY and CDR2 is SVGAGI. Between the trimmed V and J ends, which lost 6 bases and 8 bases, there was a span of 14 bases. This CDR3 is 13 amino acids long.

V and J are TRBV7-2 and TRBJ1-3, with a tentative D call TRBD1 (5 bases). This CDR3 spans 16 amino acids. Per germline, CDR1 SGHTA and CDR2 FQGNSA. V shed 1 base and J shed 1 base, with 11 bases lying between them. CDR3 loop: CASSLGLGRSGNTIYF. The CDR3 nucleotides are TGTGCCAGCAGCTTAGGGCTGGGGCGGTCTGGAAACACCATATATTTT.

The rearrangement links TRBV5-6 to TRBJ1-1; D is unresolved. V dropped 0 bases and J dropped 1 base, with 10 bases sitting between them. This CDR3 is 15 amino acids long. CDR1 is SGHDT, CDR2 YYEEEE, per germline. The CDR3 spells CASSLDTAPNTEAFF. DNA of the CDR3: TGTGCCAGCAGCTTGGACACAGCGCCGAACACTGAAGCTTTCTTT.

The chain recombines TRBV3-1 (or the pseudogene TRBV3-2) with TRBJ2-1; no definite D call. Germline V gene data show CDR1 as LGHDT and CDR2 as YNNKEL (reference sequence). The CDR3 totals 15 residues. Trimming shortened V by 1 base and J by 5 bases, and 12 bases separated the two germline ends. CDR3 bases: TGTGCCAGCAGCCAAGTTTGGTCCAGAAACAATGAGCAGTTCTTC. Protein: CASSQVWSRNNEQFF.

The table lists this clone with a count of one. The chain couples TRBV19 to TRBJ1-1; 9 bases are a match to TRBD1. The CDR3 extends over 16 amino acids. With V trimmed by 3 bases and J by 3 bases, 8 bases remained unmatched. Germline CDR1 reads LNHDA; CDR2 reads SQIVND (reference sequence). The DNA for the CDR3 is TGTGCCAGTAGTATCCTACGACAGGGGGGGTACACTGAAGCTTTCTTT. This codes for CASSILRQGGYTEAFF.

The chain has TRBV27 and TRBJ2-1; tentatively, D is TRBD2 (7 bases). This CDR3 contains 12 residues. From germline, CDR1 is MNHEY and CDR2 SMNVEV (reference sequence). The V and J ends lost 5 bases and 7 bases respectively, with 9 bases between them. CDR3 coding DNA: TGTGCCAGCAGTAAGGGGGGGAATGAGCAGTTCTTC. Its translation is CASSKGGNEQFF.

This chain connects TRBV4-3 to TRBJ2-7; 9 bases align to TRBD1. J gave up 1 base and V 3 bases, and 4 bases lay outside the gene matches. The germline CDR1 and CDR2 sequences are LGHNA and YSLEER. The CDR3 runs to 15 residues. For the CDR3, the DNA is TGCGCCAGCAGCCAGGGGACAGGGAGGTCCTACGAGCAGTACTTC. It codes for CASSQGTGRSYEQYF.

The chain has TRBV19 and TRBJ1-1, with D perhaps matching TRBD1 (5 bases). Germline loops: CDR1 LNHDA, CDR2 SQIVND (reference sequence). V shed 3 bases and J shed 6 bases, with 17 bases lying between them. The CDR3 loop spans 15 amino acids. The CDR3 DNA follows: TGTGCCAGTAGTATCAGCTGGGGTCGGGGCGCTGAAGCTTTCTTT. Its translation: CASSISWGRGAEAFF.

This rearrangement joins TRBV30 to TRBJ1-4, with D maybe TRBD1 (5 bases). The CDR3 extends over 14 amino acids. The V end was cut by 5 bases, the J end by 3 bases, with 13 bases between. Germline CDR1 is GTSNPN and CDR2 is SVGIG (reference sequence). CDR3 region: CAWGLGGSNEKLFF. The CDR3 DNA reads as TGTGCCTGGGGCCTTGGGGGGTCTAATGAAAAACTGTTTTTT. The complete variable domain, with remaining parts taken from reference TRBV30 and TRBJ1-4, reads SQTIHQWPATLVQPVGSPLSLECTVEGTSNPNLYWYRQAAGRGLQLLFYSVGIGQISSEVPQNLSASRPQDRQFILSSKKLLLSDSGFYLCAWGLGGSNEKLFFGSGTQLSVL.

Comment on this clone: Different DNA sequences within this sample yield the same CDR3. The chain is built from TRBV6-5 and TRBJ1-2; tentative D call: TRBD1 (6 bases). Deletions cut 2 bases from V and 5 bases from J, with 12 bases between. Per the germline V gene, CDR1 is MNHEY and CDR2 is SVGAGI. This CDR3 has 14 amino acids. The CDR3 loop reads CASSYRGQGYGYTF. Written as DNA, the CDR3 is TGTGCCAGCAGTTACCGGGGCCAGGGGTATGGCTACACCTTC.

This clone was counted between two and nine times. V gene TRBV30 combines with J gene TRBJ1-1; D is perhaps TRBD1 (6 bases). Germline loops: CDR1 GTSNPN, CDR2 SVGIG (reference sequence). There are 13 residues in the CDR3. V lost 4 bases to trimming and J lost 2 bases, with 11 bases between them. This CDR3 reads CAWTRTVNTEAFF. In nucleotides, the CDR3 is TGTGCCTGGACCCGGACAGTCAACACTGAAGCTTTCTTT.

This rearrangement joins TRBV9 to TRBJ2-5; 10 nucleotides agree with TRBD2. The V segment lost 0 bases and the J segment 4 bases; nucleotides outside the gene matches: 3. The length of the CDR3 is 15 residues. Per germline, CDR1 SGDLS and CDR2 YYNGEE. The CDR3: CASSVDVAGGETQYF. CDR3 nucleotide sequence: TGTGCCAGCAGCGTAGACGTAGCGGGGGGAGAGACCCAGTACTTC. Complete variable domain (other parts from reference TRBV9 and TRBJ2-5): DSGVTQTPKHLITATGQRVTLRCSPRSGDLSVYWYQQSLDQGLQFLIQYYNGEERAKGNILERFSAQQFPDLHSELNLSSLELGDSALYFCASSVDVAGGETQYFGPGTRLLVL.

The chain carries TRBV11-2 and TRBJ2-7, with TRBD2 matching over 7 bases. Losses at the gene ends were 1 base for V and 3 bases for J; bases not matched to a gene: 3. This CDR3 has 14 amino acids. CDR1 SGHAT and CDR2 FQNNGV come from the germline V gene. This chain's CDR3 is CASSLGLALYEQYF. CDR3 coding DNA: TGTGCCAGCAGCTTAGGACTAGCTCTCTACGAGCAGTACTTC.

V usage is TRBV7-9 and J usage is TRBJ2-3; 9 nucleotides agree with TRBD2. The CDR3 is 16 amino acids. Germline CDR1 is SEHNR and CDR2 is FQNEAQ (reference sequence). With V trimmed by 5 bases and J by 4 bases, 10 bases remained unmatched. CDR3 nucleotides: TGTGCCAGCAGCGGGGAGTGGCGGGGGGGCCCAGATACGCAGTATTTT. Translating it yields CASSGEWRGGPDTQYF.

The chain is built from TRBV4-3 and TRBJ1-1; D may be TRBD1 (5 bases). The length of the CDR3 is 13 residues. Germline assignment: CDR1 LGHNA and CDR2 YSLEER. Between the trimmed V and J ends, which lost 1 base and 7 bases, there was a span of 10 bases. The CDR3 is CASSQVGGIEAFF. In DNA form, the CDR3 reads TGCGCCAGCAGCCAAGTCGGGGGGATTGAAGCTTTCTTT.

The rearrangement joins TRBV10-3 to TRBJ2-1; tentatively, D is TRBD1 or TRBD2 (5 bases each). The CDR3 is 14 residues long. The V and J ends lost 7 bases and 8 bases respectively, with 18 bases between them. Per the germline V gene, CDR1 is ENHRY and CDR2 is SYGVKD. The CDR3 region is CAIKSEGRWDEQFF. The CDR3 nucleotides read TGTGCCATCAAAAGCGAGGGGCGCTGGGATGAGCAGTTCTTC.

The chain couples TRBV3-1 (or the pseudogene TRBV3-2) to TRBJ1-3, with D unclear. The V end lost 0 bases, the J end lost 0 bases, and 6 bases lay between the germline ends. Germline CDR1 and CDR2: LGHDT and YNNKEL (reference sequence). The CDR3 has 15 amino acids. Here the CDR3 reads CASSQDVSSGNTIYF. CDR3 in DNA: TGTGCCAGCAGCCAAGACGTATCCTCTGGAAACACCATATATTTT.

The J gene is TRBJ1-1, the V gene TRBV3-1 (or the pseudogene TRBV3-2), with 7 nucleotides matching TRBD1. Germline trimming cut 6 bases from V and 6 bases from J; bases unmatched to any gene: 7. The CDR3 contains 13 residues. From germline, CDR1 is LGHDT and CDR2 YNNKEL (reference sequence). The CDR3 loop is CASRRQGWAEAFF. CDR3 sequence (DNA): TGTGCCAGCAGGAGACAGGGATGGGCTGAAGCTTTCTTT.

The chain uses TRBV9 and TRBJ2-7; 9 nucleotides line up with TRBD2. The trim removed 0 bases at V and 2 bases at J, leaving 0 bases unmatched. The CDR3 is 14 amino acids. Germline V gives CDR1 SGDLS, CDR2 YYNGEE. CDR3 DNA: TGTGCCAGCAGCGTAGGCGGGGGGGCCTACGAGCAGTACTTC. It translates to CASSVGGGAYEQYF.